This T cell receptor beta chain originates from a study of blood T cell repertoires in COVID-19. As for the study in general: Acute-phase and convalescent COVID-19 samples originated in the United States, Italy and Spain. PBMCs, B-cell-depleted T cells, or T cells provided the cDNA or gDNA that made up the material.

As handled by the study authors: For nucleated cells, counts were estimated from reference gene primer amplification. Profiling relied on immunoSEQ multiplex PCR, and the TCRdb table lists in-frame clones only, not all of them. For V, J and clone size, that table is used; D and trimming come from the DNA. The sample shows 200,000 to 250,000 clones, 90% to 95% of them seen only once. This clone was seen a handful of times. This CDR3 comprises 15 residues. The ends were cut back, 2 bases at V and 3 bases at J, with 10 bases in the middle. CDR1 and CDR2 (germline): SEHNR, FQNEAQ (reference sequence). The gene calls are TRBV7-9 and TRBJ1-4; D ambiguous. Sequencing was carried out using peripheral blood. This sequence was found in a man aged 25-40 years with acute or convalescent COVID-19. CDR3 sequence reads: CASSLTRSPNEKLFF. The CDR3 DNA reads as TGTGCCAGCAGCTTAACTCGTTCGCCTAATGAAAAACTGTTTTTT.